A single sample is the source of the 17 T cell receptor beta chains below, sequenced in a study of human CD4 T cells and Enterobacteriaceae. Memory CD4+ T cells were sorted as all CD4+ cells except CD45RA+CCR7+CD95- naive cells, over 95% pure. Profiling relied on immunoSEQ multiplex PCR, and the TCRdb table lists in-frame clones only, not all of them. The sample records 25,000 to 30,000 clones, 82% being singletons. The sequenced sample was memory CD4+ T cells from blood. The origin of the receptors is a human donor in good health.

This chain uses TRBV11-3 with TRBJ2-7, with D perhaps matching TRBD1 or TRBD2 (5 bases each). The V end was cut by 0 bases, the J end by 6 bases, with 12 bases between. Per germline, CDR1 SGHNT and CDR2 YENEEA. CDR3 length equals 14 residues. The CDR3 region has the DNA TGTGCCAGCAGCTTAGAGGGGGACCTCTCCGAGCAGTACTTC. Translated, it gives CASSLEGDLSEQYF.

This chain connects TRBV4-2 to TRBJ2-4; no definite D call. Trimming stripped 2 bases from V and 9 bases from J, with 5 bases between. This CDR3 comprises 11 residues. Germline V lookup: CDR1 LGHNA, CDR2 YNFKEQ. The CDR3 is CASSQKGIQYF. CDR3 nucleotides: TGTGCCAGCAGCCAAAAGGGCATTCAGTACTTC.

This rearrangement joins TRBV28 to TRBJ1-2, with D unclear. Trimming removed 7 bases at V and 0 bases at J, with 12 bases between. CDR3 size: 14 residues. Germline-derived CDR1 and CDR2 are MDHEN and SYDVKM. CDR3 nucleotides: TGTGCCAGCACCTTCGGTCCAGCTAACTATGGCTACACCTTC. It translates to CASTFGPANYGYTF.

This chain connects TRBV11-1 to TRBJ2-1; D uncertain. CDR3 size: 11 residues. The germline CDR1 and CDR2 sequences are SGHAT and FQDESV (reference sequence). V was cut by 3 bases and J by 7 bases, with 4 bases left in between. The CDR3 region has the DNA TGTGCCAGCAGCTTTAGGAATGAGCAGTTCTTC. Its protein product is CASSFRNEQFF.

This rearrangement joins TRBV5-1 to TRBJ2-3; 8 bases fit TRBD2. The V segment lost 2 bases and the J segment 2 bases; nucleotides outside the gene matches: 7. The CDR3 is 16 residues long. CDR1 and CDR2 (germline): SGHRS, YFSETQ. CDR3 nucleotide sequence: TGCGCCAGCAGCTTCGGCACTAGCGGCAACACAGATACGCAGTATTTT. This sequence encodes CASSFGTSGNTDTQYF. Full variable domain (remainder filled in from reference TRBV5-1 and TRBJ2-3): KAGVTQTPRYLIKTRGQQVTLSCSPISGHRSVSWYQQTPGQGLQFLFEYFSETQRNKGNFPGRFSGRQFSNSRSEMNVSTLELGDSALYLCASSFGTSGNTDTQYFGPGTRLTVL.

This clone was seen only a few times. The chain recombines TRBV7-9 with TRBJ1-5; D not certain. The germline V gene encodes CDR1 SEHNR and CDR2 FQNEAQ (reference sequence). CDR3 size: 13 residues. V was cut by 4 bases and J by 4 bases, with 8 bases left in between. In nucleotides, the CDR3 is TGTGCCAGCAGCTCAGACTTAAATCAGCCCCAGCATTTT. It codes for CASSSDLNQPQHF. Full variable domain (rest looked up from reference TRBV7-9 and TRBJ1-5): DTGVSQNPRHKITKRGQNVTFRCDPISEHNRLYWYRQTLGQGPEFLTYFQNEAQLEKSRLLSDRFSAERPKGSFSTLEIQRTEQGDSAMYLCASSSDLNQPQHFGDGTRLSIL.

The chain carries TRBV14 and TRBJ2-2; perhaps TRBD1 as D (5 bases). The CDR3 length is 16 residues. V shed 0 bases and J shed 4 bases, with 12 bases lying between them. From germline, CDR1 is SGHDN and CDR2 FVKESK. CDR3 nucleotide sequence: TGTGCCAGCAGCCAAGACAGGGTGAGCCGCACCGGGGAGCTGTTTTTT. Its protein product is CASSQDRVSRTGELFF. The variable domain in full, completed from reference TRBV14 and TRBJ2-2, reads EAGVTQFPSHSVIEKGQTVTLRCDPISGHDNLYWYRRVMGKEIKFLLHFVKESKQDESGMPNNRFLAERTGGTYSTLKVQPAELEDSGVYFCASSQDRVSRTGELFFGEGSRLTVL.

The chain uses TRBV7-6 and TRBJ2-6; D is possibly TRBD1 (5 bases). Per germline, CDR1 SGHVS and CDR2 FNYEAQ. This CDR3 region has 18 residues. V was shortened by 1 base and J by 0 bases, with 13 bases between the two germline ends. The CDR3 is CASSLGSGFGSGANVLTF. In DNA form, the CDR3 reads TGTGCCAGCAGCTTAGGGTCAGGGTTCGGCTCTGGGGCCAACGTCCTGACTTTC.

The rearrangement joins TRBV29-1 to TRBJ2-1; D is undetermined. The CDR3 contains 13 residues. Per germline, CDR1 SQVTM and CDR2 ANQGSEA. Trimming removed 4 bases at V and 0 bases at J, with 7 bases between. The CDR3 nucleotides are TGCAGCGTTGCGCAGAGCTCCTACAATGAGCAGTTCTTC. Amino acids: CSVAQSSYNEQFF.

CDR3 in DNA: TGTGCCAGCAGCCCCCCAGGGCGCACTGAAGCTTTCTTT. Translating gives CASSPPGRTEAFF. The V and J genes are TRBV6-6 and TRBJ1-1, with D perhaps matching TRBD1 (5 bases). The germline V gene encodes CDR1 MNHNY and CDR2 SVGAGI (reference sequence). V was clipped by 6 bases and J by 4 bases, with 12 bases between them. This CDR3 spans 13 amino acids.

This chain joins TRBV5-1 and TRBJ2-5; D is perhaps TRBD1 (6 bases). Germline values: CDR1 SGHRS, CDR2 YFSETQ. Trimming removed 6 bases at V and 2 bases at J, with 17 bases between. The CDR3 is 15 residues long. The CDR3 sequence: CASIQLGQIQETQYF. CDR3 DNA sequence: TGCGCCAGCATTCAGTTAGGACAGATACAAGAGACCCAGTACTTC.

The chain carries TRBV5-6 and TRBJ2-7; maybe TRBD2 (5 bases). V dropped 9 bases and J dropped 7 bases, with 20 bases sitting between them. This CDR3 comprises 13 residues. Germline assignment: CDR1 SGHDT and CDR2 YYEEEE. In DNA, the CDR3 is TGTGCCACCAAAGGGCCGGTTGGAGGTGAGCAGTACTTC. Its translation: CATKGPVGGEQYF.

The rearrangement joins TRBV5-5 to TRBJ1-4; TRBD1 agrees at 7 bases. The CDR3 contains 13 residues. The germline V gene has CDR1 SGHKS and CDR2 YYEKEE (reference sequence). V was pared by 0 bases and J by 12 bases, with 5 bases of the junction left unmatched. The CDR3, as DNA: TGTGCCAGCAGCTTGGGGGACAGCCGGGAACTGTTTTTT. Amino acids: CASSLGDSRELFF.

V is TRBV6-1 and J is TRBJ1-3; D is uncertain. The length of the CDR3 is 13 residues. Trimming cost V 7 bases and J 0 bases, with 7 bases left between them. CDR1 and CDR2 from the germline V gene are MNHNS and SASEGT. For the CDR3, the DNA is TGTGCCAGCACGCGGATCTCTGGAAACACCATATATTTT. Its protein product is CASTRISGNTIYF.

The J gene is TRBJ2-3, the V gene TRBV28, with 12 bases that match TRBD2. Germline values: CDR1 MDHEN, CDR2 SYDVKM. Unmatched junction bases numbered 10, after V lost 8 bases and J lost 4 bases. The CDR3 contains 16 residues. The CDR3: CASSTPSGRAADTQYF. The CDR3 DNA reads TGTGCCAGCTCAACCCCTAGCGGGAGGGCTGCAGATACGCAGTATTTT.

The CDR3 protein is CASSLRQGAGNTIYF. CDR3 nucleotide sequence: TGTGCCAGCAGCTTACGGCAGGGGGCTGGAAACACCATATATTTT. The chain combines TRBV5-5 with TRBJ1-3, with 7 bases lining up with TRBD1. The CDR3 length is 15 residues. With 2 bases clipped from V and 2 bases from J, the junction kept 4 bases outside the gene matches. The germline CDR1 and CDR2 sequences are SGHKS and YYEKEE (reference sequence).

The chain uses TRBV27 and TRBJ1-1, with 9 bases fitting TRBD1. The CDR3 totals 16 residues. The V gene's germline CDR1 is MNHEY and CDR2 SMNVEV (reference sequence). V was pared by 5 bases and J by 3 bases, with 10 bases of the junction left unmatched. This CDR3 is CASSPGTGLAYTEAFF. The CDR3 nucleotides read TGTGCCAGCAGTCCCGGGACAGGGCTCGCATACACTGAAGCTTTCTTT.